This T cell receptor (beta chain) was observed in a study of T-cell reconstitution after alpha-beta-depleted transplantation in children. This sample's TCRbeta library carried unique molecular identifier barcodes. TCRdb re-derived calls from the PCR reads in MiXCR, one entry per CDR3 protein. The sample includes about half a million distinct CDR3 sequences, roughly an eighth of them seen just once. This clonotype appeared a few times. Germline loops: CDR1 SGHRS, CDR2 YFSETQ. V lost 3 bases and J lost 0, with 6 bases in between. CDR3 length equals 13 residues. V and J are TRBV5-1 and TRBJ1-2; D unresolved. This clonotype was obtained from a human donor who donated a stem cell graft to a child with combined immunodeficiency. This specimen was PBMCs from the stem cell graft donor, taken from the stem cell graft. This CDR3 is CASSYATNYGYTF. CDR3 sequence (DNA): TGCGCCAGCAGCTACGCGACTAACTATGGCTACACCTTC.